One sample yielded the 27 T cell receptor beta chains listed below, sequenced in a study of shared clonotypes between healthy human individuals. Sequencing used immunoSEQ multiplex PCR; TCRdb keeps in-frame clones, though not all of them. This table has 2,500,000 or so clones, just under 95% appearing once. Sequencing used naive CD4+ T cells from PBMCs. Stated subset: CD45RA+ positively selected. The receptors derive from a man younger than 30 in good health. Some clones in this sample may be carry-over from other donors' samples.

The V gene is TRBV27, the J gene TRBJ2-5; maybe TRBD1 (6 bases). This CDR3 spans 13 amino acids. V was trimmed by 6 bases and J by 1 base, leaving 9 bases between them. The germline V gene encodes CDR1 MNHEY and CDR2 SMNVEV (reference sequence). The CDR3 DNA is TGTGCCAGCAGCGGACAGCTCCAAGAGACCCAGTACTTC. Encoded protein: CASSGQLQETQYF.

The CDR3 DNA reads as TGTGCCAGCAGTGAAGGGGCTAGCGCTGGAGATACGCAGTATTTT. The encoded protein is CASSEGASAGDTQYF. This sequence joins TRBV6-1 and TRBJ2-3, with a weak D call TRBD2 (6 bases). The CDR3 runs to 15 residues. Trimming stripped 1 base from V and 5 bases from J, with 13 bases between. The V gene's germline CDR1 is MNHNS and CDR2 SASEGT.

The CDR3 DNA sequence: TGTGCCAGCAGCTTACAGGGTCAGCAGTACTTC. This sequence encodes CASSLQGQQYF. The rearrangement uses TRBV7-6 and TRBJ2-7, with D tentatively TRBD1 (5 bases). V was clipped by 2 bases and J by 8 bases, with 7 bases between them. The germline gives CDR1 SGHVS, CDR2 FNYEAQ. This CDR3 region has 11 residues.

The chain has TRBV19 and TRBJ2-1, with TRBD2 matching over 7 bases. The ends lost 3 bases at V and 8 bases at J; junction bases unmatched: 10. Germline CDR1 reads LNHDA; CDR2 reads SQIVND (reference sequence). CDR3 length equals 15 residues. The CDR3 sequence: CASSIGAGVVYEQFF. The CDR3 region has the DNA TGTGCCAGTAGTATTGGGGCGGGAGTGGTTTATGAGCAGTTCTTC.

The chain combines TRBV2 with TRBJ1-1; unclear D gene. The CDR3 is 14 residues long. Germline CDR1 SNHLY, CDR2 FYNNEI. The germline V and J ends were trimmed by 8 bases and 0 bases, with 13 bases remaining between them. The CDR3 loop is CASLLENLNTEAFF. Written as DNA, the CDR3 is TGTGCCAGCCTATTGGAAAATTTGAACACTGAAGCTTTCTTT.

The V call is TRBV2, the J call TRBJ2-7; 10 bases match TRBD2. The CDR3 runs to 17 residues. The J segment lost 2 bases and the V segment lost 4 bases, leaving 11 bases of the junction unmatched. Germline V gene data show CDR1 as SNHLY and CDR2 as FYNNEI. The CDR3 here is CASSVKREGRRTYEQYF. The CDR3 coding sequence is TGTGCCAGCAGTGTAAAGCGGGAGGGCCGTAGGACCTACGAGCAGTACTTC. The variable domain in full, with the rest retrieved from reference TRBV2 and TRBJ2-7, is EPEVTQTPSHQVTQMGQEVILRCVPISNHLYFYWYRQILGQKVEFLVSFYNNEISEKSEIFDDQFSVERPDGSNFTLKIRSTKLEDSAMYFCASSVKREGRRTYEQYFGPGTRLTVT.

This clone came up once. The chain joins TRBV5-1 to TRBJ2-1, with 11 bases identical to TRBD2. CDR3 size: 16 residues. V lost 2 bases to trimming and J lost 6 bases; unmatched junction nucleotides: 7. Germline assignment: CDR1 SGHRS and CDR2 YFSETQ. CDR3 DNA: TGCGCCAGCAGCTTACTTAGCGGGAGGGTGGGCAATGAGCAGTTCTTC. Its protein product is CASSLLSGRVGNEQFF.

For this clone: This specimen includes other DNA sequences encoding the same CDR3. CDR3 sequence (DNA): TGTGCCAGCAGTTACTCTCTAAACACCGGGGAGCTGTTTTTT. Protein product: CASSYSLNTGELFF. This chain uses TRBV6-5 with TRBJ2-2, with unresolved D. Germline CDR1 reads MNHEY; CDR2 reads SVGAGI. CDR3 size: 14 residues. Trimming left V 0 bases short and J 2 bases short, with 4 bases between.

J is TRBJ2-1 and V is TRBV28, with D tentatively TRBD1 or TRBD2 (5 bases each). Germline CDR1 is MDHEN and CDR2 is SYDVKM. The CDR3 is 12 amino acids. Trimming removed 3 bases at V and 13 bases at J, with 13 bases between. The CDR3 nucleotides are TGTGCCAGCAGTTTCAACAGGAGGTCACAGTTCTTC. The encoded protein is CASSFNRRSQFF.

The V and J genes are TRBV6-1 and TRBJ2-7, with unresolved D. The CDR3 is made up of 16 amino acids. Trimming removed 0 bases from V and 4 bases from J, with 16 bases in between. Per germline, CDR1 MNHNS and CDR2 SASEGT. The CDR3 sequence is CASSEAPNPDLYEQYF. DNA of the CDR3: TGTGCCAGCAGTGAAGCCCCTAACCCAGACCTATACGAGCAGTACTTC.

The V gene is TRBV7-3, the J gene TRBJ2-1; D possibly corresponds to TRBD1 (5 bases). This CDR3 region has 16 residues. V lost 5 bases to trimming and J lost 7 bases, with 21 bases between them. Germline lookup yields CDR1 SGHTA and CDR2 FQGTGA. CDR3 sequence: CASSPLAGLVGNEQFF. The CDR3 region has the DNA TGTGCCAGCAGCCCCCTCGCAGGGCTGGTGGGGAATGAGCAGTTCTTC.

This clone was seen more than once but under ten times. The V gene is TRBV14, the J gene TRBJ1-1; 11 bases are shared with TRBD1. V was pared by 1 base and J by 10 bases, with 5 bases of the junction left unmatched. The CDR3 extends over 14 amino acids. CDR1 and CDR2 (germline): SGHDN, FVKESK. CDR3 bases: TGTGCCAGCAGCCAAGGGACAGGGGGCTTGCGAGCTTTCTTT. Its translation: CASSQGTGGLRAFF.

The chain links TRBV10-3 to TRBJ2-2; D not resolved. The germline gives CDR1 ENHRY, CDR2 SYGVKD. The CDR3 is made up of 15 amino acids. With 4 bases removed from V and 0 bases from J, the gap between germline ends came to 9 bases. The CDR3 nucleotides read TGTGCCATCAGTGGGCGGACGGCGAACACCGGGGAGCTGTTTTTT. This encodes CAISGRTANTGELFF.

The chain links TRBV7-9 to TRBJ2-7, with 8 bases lining up with TRBD1. Germline V gene data show CDR1 as SEHNR and CDR2 as FQNEAQ (reference sequence). This CDR3 is built from 15 residues. V shed 5 bases and J 6 bases; nucleotides not matched to a gene: 12. The CDR3 sequence: CASSRWTGTSGEQYF. The CDR3 coding sequence is TGTGCCAGCAGCCGCTGGACAGGGACTTCTGGCGAGCAGTACTTC. The entire variable domain, with the rest obtained from reference TRBV7-9 and TRBJ2-7, is as follows: DTGVSQNPRHKITKRGQNVTFRCDPISEHNRLYWYRQTLGQGPEFLTYFQNEAQLEKSRLLSDRFSAERPKGSFSTLEIQRTEQGDSAMYLCASSRWTGTSGEQYFGPGTRLTVT.

The chain links TRBV2 to TRBJ2-1, with 8 bases identical to TRBD2. The CDR3 spans 14 residues. Germline lookup yields CDR1 SNHLY and CDR2 FYNNEI. V gave up 6 bases and J gave up 8 bases; unmatched junction bases: 9. As DNA, the CDR3 is TGTGCCAGCAGGCGGGAGCGGGAGATGTATGAGCAGTTCTTC. Translated, it gives CASRREREMYEQFF.

The chain links TRBV7-2 to TRBJ1-2; 9 bases map to TRBD1. Germline V gene data show CDR1 as SGHTA and CDR2 as FQGNSA. The CDR3 runs to 15 residues. With V trimmed by 5 bases and J by 6 bases, 10 bases remained unmatched. The CDR3 DNA sequence: TGTGCCAGCAGCCCTGGGACAGGGCGAGGGGATGGCTACACCTTC. Translated, it gives CASSPGTGRGDGYTF.

The rearrangement joins TRBV6-5 to TRBJ2-3; 8 nucleotides align to TRBD1. CDR1 and CDR2 from the germline V gene are MNHEY and SVGAGI. The length of the CDR3 is 13 residues. Trimming removed 5 bases from V and 9 bases from J; junction bases left unmatched: 7. CDR3 coding DNA: TGTGCCAGCAGTATTATACAGGGGGGCACGCAGTATTTT. Its protein product is CASSIIQGGTQYF.

The V gene is TRBV9, the J gene TRBJ2-2; D is unclear. V lost 4 bases and J lost 0, with 13 bases in between. The CDR3 has 16 amino acids. In germline, CDR1 is SGDLS, CDR2 YYNGEE. This CDR3 reads CASSPGVRTNTGELFF. Written as DNA, the CDR3 is TGTGCCAGCAGCCCTGGGGTGCGCACGAACACCGGGGAGCTGTTTTTT.

This clone was seen a single time. V gene TRBV5-1 combines with J gene TRBJ1-1; D unresolved. Germline assignment: CDR1 SGHRS and CDR2 YFSETQ. The CDR3 is made up of 14 amino acids. Trimming took 2 bases from V and 5 from J, leaving 13 bases between them. The chain's CDR3 is CASSFHSDGTEAFF. The CDR3 region has the DNA TGCGCCAGCAGCTTCCACTCGGACGGGACTGAAGCTTTCTTT.

This clone was detected a few times. The chain joins TRBV29-1 to TRBJ1-2; D is possibly TRBD1 (5 bases). This CDR3 region has 13 residues. V lost 6 bases, J lost 5 bases, and 16 bases lay in between. CDR1 and CDR2 (germline): SQVTM, ANQGSEA. The CDR3 region is CSVDRDSRYGYTF. The CDR3 coding sequence is TGCAGCGTGGACCGGGACTCACGTTATGGCTACACCTTC.

V usage is TRBV6-6 and J usage is TRBJ2-1, with a tentative D call TRBD1 (5 bases). The CDR3 is 15 amino acids. Germline CDR1 and CDR2: MNHNY and SVGAGI (reference sequence). V lost 7 bases and J lost 6, with 19 bases in between. The CDR3 loop reads CASTFGGALRNEQFF. The CDR3 bases are TGTGCCAGCACGTTCGGTGGGGCCCTTCGCAATGAGCAGTTCTTC.

This clone was counted once. The rearrangement links TRBV6-1 to TRBJ2-7, with a possible D match to TRBD2 (6 bases). This CDR3 spans 11 amino acids. With 5 bases removed from V and 7 bases from J, the gap between germline ends came to 9 bases. Germline V lookup: CDR1 MNHNS, CDR2 SASEGT. CDR3 in amino acids: CASSSSDEQYF. For the CDR3, the DNA is TGTGCCAGCAGTTCTAGCGATGAGCAGTACTTC.

This clone was detected once. The chain carries TRBV11-3 and TRBJ1-1; D is unresolved. The germline V and J ends were trimmed by 1 base and 7 bases, with 10 bases remaining between them. The CDR3 is 13 residues long. Germline CDR1 is SGHNT and CDR2 is YENEEA. This CDR3 reads CASSLVVAGEAFF. The CDR3 bases are TGTGCCAGCAGCTTAGTGGTGGCGGGTGAAGCTTTCTTT.

This chain connects TRBV28 to TRBJ2-7, with TRBD1 matching 10 bases. The CDR3 is made up of 13 amino acids. Germline V gives CDR1 MDHEN, CDR2 SYDVKM. The trim removed 4 bases at V and 5 bases at J, leaving 2 bases unmatched. CDR3 DNA sequence: TGTGCCAGCAGTTCGGGACAGGGGCACGAGCAGTACTTC. Amino acids: CASSSGQGHEQYF. Using reference TRBV28 and TRBJ2-7 for the parts outside the CDR3, the full variable domain is DVKVTQSSRYLVKRTGEKVFLECVQDMDHENMFWYRQDPGLGLRLIYFSYDVKMKEKGDIPEGYSVSREKKERFSLILESASTNQTSMYLCASSSGQGHEQYFGPGTRLTVT.

The chain combines TRBV9 with TRBJ1-1; a weak D match, TRBD1 (5 bases). V lost 4 bases to trimming and J lost 4 bases, with 17 bases between them. Germline V gives CDR1 SGDLS, CDR2 YYNGEE. The CDR3 has 15 amino acids. The CDR3: CASSPQLGVGTEAFF. In DNA, the CDR3 is TGTGCCAGCAGCCCCCAGTTGGGGGTCGGCACTGAAGCTTTCTTT.

In regard to this clone: Germline and junction disagree at one end, which may indicate a read error. The gene calls are TRBV11-2 and TRBJ2-3; 7 bases fit TRBD1. The CDR3 is made up of 13 amino acids. Germline V gene lookup returns CDR1 SGHAT and CDR2 FQNNGV. CDR3 in amino acids: CASSPRSETGSHF. In nucleotides, the CDR3 is TGTGCCAGCAGCCCAAGGTCAGAGACAGGGAGTCATTTT.

This rearrangement joins TRBV19 to TRBJ1-5, with D perhaps TRBD1 (6 bases). V was clipped by 3 bases and J by 3 bases, with 15 bases between them. The CDR3 sequence is 16 residues long. Germline V gene data show CDR1 as LNHDA and CDR2 as SQIVND (reference sequence). The CDR3 region is CASSIQVRTDNQPQHF. DNA of the CDR3: TGTGCCAGTAGTATCCAAGTACGGACAGACAATCAGCCCCAGCATTTT.